This TCR beta chain was found in a study of blood T cell repertoires in COVID-19. Study at large: Both acute and convalescent COVID-19 samples were obtained from the United States, Italy and Spain.

Authors' methods: The authors estimated nucleated cell counts from reference gene primer amplification. Libraries were prepared by immunoSEQ multiplex PCR; TCRdb keeps only in-frame clonotypes and omits some of them. Clonal size and the V and J genes are those of that table, whereas D and trimming came from the DNA. This table has about 270,000 clones, 85% to 90% appearing once. Clinical history as reported by participants underpinned cohort assignment. CDR3 length equals 15 residues. Trimming at V came to 4 bases and at J to 3 bases, leaving 3 bases not matched to a gene. Germline V lookup: CDR1 LGHDT, CDR2 YNNKEL (reference sequence).

Sequenced: PBMCs or T cells enriched from blood (not recorded which). The chain links TRBV3-1 (or the pseudogene TRBV3-2) to TRBJ2-7, with 13 bases aligning to TRBD2. This receptor was identified in a woman aged 30 to 39 with acute COVID-19. For the CDR3, the DNA is TGTGCCAGCAGCCCGGGGACTAGCGGGGACTACGAGCAGTACTTC. Its translation is CASSPGTSGDYEQYF.